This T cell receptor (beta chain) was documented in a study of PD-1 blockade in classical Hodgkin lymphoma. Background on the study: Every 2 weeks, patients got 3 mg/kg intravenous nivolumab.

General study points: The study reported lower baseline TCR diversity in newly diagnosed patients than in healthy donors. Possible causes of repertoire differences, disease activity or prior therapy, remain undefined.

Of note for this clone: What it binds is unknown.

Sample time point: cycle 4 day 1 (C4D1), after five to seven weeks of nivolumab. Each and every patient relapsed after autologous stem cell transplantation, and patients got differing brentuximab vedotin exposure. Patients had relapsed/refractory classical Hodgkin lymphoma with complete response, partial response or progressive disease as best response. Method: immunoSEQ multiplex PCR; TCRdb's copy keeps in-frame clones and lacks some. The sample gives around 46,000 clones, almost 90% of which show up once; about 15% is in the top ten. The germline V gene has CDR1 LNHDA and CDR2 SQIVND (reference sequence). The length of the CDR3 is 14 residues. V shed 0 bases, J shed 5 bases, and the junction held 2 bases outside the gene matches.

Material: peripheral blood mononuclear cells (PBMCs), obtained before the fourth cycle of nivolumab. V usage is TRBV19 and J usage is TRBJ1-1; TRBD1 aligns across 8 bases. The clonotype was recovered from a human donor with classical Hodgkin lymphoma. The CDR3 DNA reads TGTGCCAGTAGTATAGAGACAGGGGTTACTGAAGCTTTCTTT. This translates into CASSIETGVTEAFF.